The next 19 T cell receptor beta chains were all read from a single sample in a study of T cells after yellow fever vaccination. TCRdb itself ran the 5' RACE reads through MiXCR, one entry per CDR3 protein. The table shows 320,000 or so distinct CDR3 sequences, with roughly 8.6% occurring only once. Specimen: PBMCs, collected around 45 days after the first yellow fever vaccination. The receptor source for this set is a man aged 18-30 years who received the YFV17D yellow fever vaccine.

This clonotype was observed a handful of times. The chain is built from TRBV7-2 and TRBJ1-2; TRBD1 aligns across 7 bases. Losses at the gene ends were 2 bases for V and 5 bases for J; bases not matched to a gene: 8. Germline V CDR1 and CDR2: SGHTA, FQGNSA. This CDR3 is 15 amino acids long. The CDR3 region is CASSLIQGRGYGYTF. CDR3 in DNA: TGTGCCAGCAGCTTAATACAGGGGCGCGGATATGGCTACACCTTC. The whole variable domain, filled in from reference TRBV7-2 and TRBJ1-2, reads GAGVSQSPSNKVTEKGKDVELRCDPISGHTALYWYRQSLGQGLEFLIYFQGNSAPDKSGLPSDRFSAERTGGSVSTLTIQRTQQEDSAVYLCASSLIQGRGYGYTFGSGTRLTVV.

J is TRBJ2-7 and V is TRBV12-3 or TRBV12-4, with D tentatively TRBD2 (5 bases). The CDR3 is made up of 14 amino acids. V was trimmed by 1 base and J by 3 bases, leaving 10 bases between them. CDR3 nucleotides: TGTGCCAGCAGTTTAGGGGGAGACAACTACGAGCAGTACGTC. It codes for CASSLGGDNYEQYV.

This clonotype was seen at least ten times. The chain joins TRBV18 to TRBJ1-2; the D is unclear. V gave up 2 bases and J gave up 7 bases, with 11 bases separating them. This CDR3 comprises 13 residues. From germline, CDR1 is KGHSH and CDR2 LQKENI. CDR3 protein: CASSPGRLSGYTF. In DNA, the CDR3 is TGTGCCAGCTCACCAGGGAGGTTAAGTGGCTACACCTTC.

The chain couples TRBV5-4 to TRBJ2-1; D possibly matches TRBD1 or TRBD2 (5 bases each). Trimming took 1 base from V and 4 from J, leaving 15 bases between them. Germline-derived CDR1 and CDR2 are SGHNT and YYREEE (reference sequence). The CDR3 extends over 16 amino acids. The CDR3 here is CASSLSLGTQYNEQFF. The DNA of the CDR3 is TGTGCCAGCAGCTTGTCTCTCGGGACCCAATACAATGAGCAGTTCTTC.

This clonotype was observed a handful of times. The rearrangement uses TRBV6-1 and TRBJ1-5; no reliable D call. The V gene lost 11 bases and the J gene lost 3 bases, with 20 bases spanning the gap. This CDR3 contains 15 residues. Germline V gene sequence: CDR1 MNHNS, CDR2 SASEGT. CDR3 nucleotides: TGTGCCGAACGAGTAGACAATAGGACCAATCAGCCCCAGCATTTT. Protein: CAERVDNRTNQPQHF.

This clonotype was detected only a few times. This chain joins TRBV12-3 or TRBV12-4 and TRBJ1-3, with D hard to call. V was clipped by 3 bases and J by 8 bases, with 8 bases between them. This CDR3 has 12 residues. The CDR3 reads CASSLKRHTIYF. The CDR3 DNA reads as TGTGCCAGCAGTTTGAAACGGCACACCATATATTTT.

This chain joins TRBV28 and TRBJ1-1; TRBD1 is a possible D gene (6 bases). Trimming took 5 bases from V and 4 from J, leaving 11 bases between them. The CDR3 sequence is 13 residues long. CDR1 MDHEN and CDR2 SYDVKM come from the germline V gene. The CDR3 sequence: CASSRTGPTEAFF. In DNA, the CDR3 is TGTGCCAGCAGTCGTACAGGGCCCACTGAAGCTTTCTTT.

This clonotype turned up a few times. V usage is TRBV6-1 and J usage is TRBJ1-4; TRBD1 is a possible D gene (6 bases). The CDR3 sequence is 16 residues long. The ends were cut back, 5 bases at V and 8 bases at J, with 21 bases in the middle. The germline CDR1 and CDR2 sequences are MNHNS and SASEGT. CDR3 residues: CASSRRPETGGEKLFF. CDR3 in DNA: TGTGCCAGCAGTCGCCGACCGGAGACAGGAGGCGAAAAACTGTTTTTT.

The chain uses TRBV5-6 and TRBJ1-4; 8 bases are a match to TRBD1. The CDR3 contains 16 residues. Germline V gene data show CDR1 as SGHDT and CDR2 as YYEEEE. The V segment lost 1 base and the J segment 7 bases; nucleotides outside the gene matches: 9. CDR3 coding DNA: TGTGCCAGCAGCTTGCTGGCCGGGACAGGTGGTGAAAAACTGTTTTTT. Encoded protein: CASSLLAGTGGEKLFF.

A few counts support this clonotype. The chain uses TRBV6-2 or TRBV6-3 and TRBJ2-2; D gene unclear. CDR3 length: 13 amino acids. Per germline, CDR1 MNHEY and CDR2 SVGEGT. Trimming left V 6 bases short and J 6 bases short, with 11 bases between. CDR3 nucleotides: TGTGCCAGCAGGCGTGGACGGCCCGGGGAGCTGTTTTTT. This translates into CASRRGRPGELFF.

This clonotype has more than one count but fewer than ten. The V call is TRBV4-1, the J call TRBJ2-3, with no clear D. This CDR3 contains 14 residues. Germline CDR1 and CDR2: MGHRA and YSYEKL. V lost 0 bases and J lost 0, with 4 bases in between. The CDR3 spells CASSQDRSTDTQYF. DNA of the CDR3: TGCGCCAGCAGCCAAGACAGAAGCACAGATACGCAGTATTTT.

The V gene is TRBV5-1, the J gene TRBJ1-3; 8 bases align to TRBD1. Germline V CDR1 and CDR2: SGHRS, YFSETQ. This CDR3 comprises 17 residues. Trimming took 2 bases from V and 0 from J; bases not matched to a gene: 7. The CDR3 sequence: CASSFTTGGFSGNTIYF. The CDR3, as DNA: TGCGCCAGCAGCTTTACAACAGGGGGTTTCTCTGGAAACACCATATATTTT.

The J gene is TRBJ2-1, the V gene TRBV24-1, with D perhaps matching TRBD1 or TRBD2 (5 bases each). V was trimmed by 5 bases and J by 0 bases, leaving 16 bases between them. CDR1 is KGHDR, CDR2 SFDVKD, per germline. This CDR3 region has 17 residues. In DNA, the CDR3 is TGTGCCACCAGTGGAGGGGACCAGATTAGCTCCTACAATGAGCAGTTCTTC. It is translated as CATSGGDQISSYNEQFF.

This clonotype was found a few times. V usage is TRBV7-8 and J usage is TRBJ2-3; TRBD2 matches at 11 bases. The germline gives CDR1 SGHVS, CDR2 FQNEAQ. J gave up 2 bases and V 1 base, and 2 bases lay outside the gene matches. The CDR3 consists of 16 residues. The DNA for the CDR3 is TGTGCCAGCAGCTTAGTGACTAGCGGGGTCACAGATACGCAGTATTTT. Translated: CASSLVTSGVTDTQYF. The full variable domain, with the rest looked up from reference TRBV7-8 and TRBJ2-3, is GAGVSQSPRYKVAKRGQDVALRCDPISGHVSLFWYQQALGQGPEFLTYFQNEAQLDKSGLPSDRFFAERPEGSVSTLKIQRTQQEDSAVYLCASSLVTSGVTDTQYFGPGTRLTVL.

This clonotype was observed a few times. The chain links TRBV7-9 to TRBJ1-2, with D tentatively TRBD1 (5 bases). There are 14 residues in the CDR3. V lost 7 bases and J 0 bases, leaving 12 bases between the germline ends. CDR1 and CDR2 (germline): SEHNR, FQNEAQ (reference sequence). CDR3 sequence: CASTPGASNYGYTF. The CDR3 DNA reads TGTGCCAGCACCCCCGGGGCCTCTAACTATGGCTACACCTTC. The entire variable domain, with the rest obtained from reference TRBV7-9 and TRBJ1-2, is as follows: DTGVSQNPRHKITKRGQNVTFRCDPISEHNRLYWYRQTLGQGPEFLTYFQNEAQLEKSRLLSDRFSAERPKGSFSTLEIQRTEQGDSAMYLCASTPGASNYGYTFGSGTRLTVV.

This clonotype was recorded many times. The chain is built from TRBV6-5 and TRBJ1-6; 7 bases agree with TRBD1. The CDR3 covers 14 residues. Trimming removed 4 bases from V and 10 bases from J; junction bases left unmatched: 7. Per the germline V gene, CDR1 is MNHEY and CDR2 is SVGAGI. CDR3: CASSLAGGNSPLHF. The DNA of the CDR3 is TGTGCCAGCAGTTTGGCAGGGGGTAACTCACCCCTCCACTTT.

This clonotype was found many times. The chain has TRBV12-3 or TRBV12-4 and TRBJ1-3; TRBD1 aligns across 7 bases. The V gene end was trimmed by 6 bases and the J gene end by 4 bases; junction bases not matched to a gene: 6. This CDR3 contains 14 residues. This CDR3 is CASSSTGAGNTIYF. DNA for the CDR3: TGTGCCAGCAGCTCCACAGGGGCCGGAAACACCATATATTTT.

This clonotype has only one observation. The CDR3 spells CASSREGNGADTQYF. CDR3 nucleotide sequence: TGTGCCAGCAGCCGAGAAGGGAACGGGGCAGATACGCAGTATTTT. This rearrangement joins TRBV3-1 to TRBJ2-3; D is perhaps TRBD2 (5 bases). The V gene lost 4 bases and the J gene lost 4 bases, with 15 bases spanning the gap. CDR1 and CDR2 (germline): LGHDT, YNNKEL (reference sequence). This CDR3 contains 15 residues.

This clonotype has at least ten counts. The rearrangement uses TRBV12-3 or TRBV12-4 and TRBJ1-1; D unclear. The V and J ends lost 0 bases and 7 bases respectively, with 0 bases between them. The CDR3 consists of 10 residues. The CDR3 nucleotides read TGTGCCAGCAGTTTAGCTGAAGCTTTCTTT. Its translation is CASSLAEAFF.